These T cell receptor beta chains were read from a single sample in a study of shared clonotypes between healthy human individuals. The method was immunoSEQ multiplex PCR; TCRdb's version includes in-frame clones alone and lacks a portion of them. The data show roughly 2,000,000 clones, about 94% seen once. The sequencing sample was made of naive CD8+ T cells from PBMCs. The receptors were gathered from a man between 18 and 29 years old in good health. Some clones in this sample may be carry-over from other donors' samples. CDR3s include the opening cysteine and the closing phenylalanine or tryptophan. The D gene is left open where the match is weak. Not every row has a clone size; where given, it reads once, few, many or a size class.

d_call j_call clone_size v_call cdr3_aa cdr3_nt
- TRBJ1-1 - TRBV6-5 CASSYSAGNTEAFF TGTGCCAGCAGTTACTCCGCAGGGAACACTGAAGCTTTCTTT
- TRBJ2-5 - TRBV27 CASSLSGRWETQYF TGTGCCAGCAGTTTATCGGGCCGGTGGGAGACCCAGTACTTC
TRBD1 TRBJ2-5 - TRBV2 CASSERVTGGTQYF TGTGCCAGCAGTGAAAGGGTGACAGGGGGGACCCAGTACTTC
- TRBJ1-3 - TRBV5-8 CASSARGSGNTIYF TGTGCCAGCAGCGCGAGGGGCTCTGGAAACACCATATATTTT
- TRBJ2-7 - TRBV5-5 CASSLGVRGASYEQYF TGTGCCAGCAGCTTGGGTGTCAGGGGGGCCTCCTACGAGCAGTACTTC
- TRBJ1-2 - TRBV7-6 CASSSGTAGGYTF TGTGCCAGCAGCTCCGGGACGGCTGGGGGCTACACCTTC
- TRBJ2-7 - TRBV28 CASSFPLSVDHEQYF TGTGCCAGCAGTTTCCCTCTCTCCGTGGACCACGAGCAGTACTTC
TRBD1 TRBJ2-7 - TRBV13 CASSRGTVEHYEQYF TGTGCCAGCAGCCGAGGGACAGTTGAGCACTACGAGCAGTACTTC
- TRBJ2-2 - TRBV5-1 CASSLAPRGGPGELFF TGCGCCAGCAGCTTGGCCCCCAGGGGGGGACCCGGGGAGCTGTTTTTT
- TRBJ2-7 - TRBV7-9 CASSLAGRSEQYF TGTGCCAGCAGCTTAGCTGGGCGGAGCGAGCAGTACTTC
- TRBJ2-3 once TRBV7-2 CASSRDFSSTDTQYF TGTGCCAGCAGCAGGGACTTTTCTAGCACAGATACGCAGTATTTT
TRBD2 TRBJ2-5 - TRBV6-5 CASSYGIGRQETQYF TGTGCCAGCAGTTACGGGATCGGGAGGCAAGAGACCCAGTACTTC
- TRBJ2-7 once TRBV21-1 CASSKERWTEGYEQYF TGTGCCAGCAGCAAAGAGAGGTGGACAGAGGGGTACGAGCAGTACTTC
- TRBJ2-1 - TRBV2 CASKNRVSSYNEQFF TGTGCCAGCAAAAACCGGGTCAGCTCCTACAATGAGCAGTTCTTC
- TRBJ1-1 - TRBV7-8 CASSLDRGAVAEAFF TGTGCCAGCAGCTTAGACCGGGGGGCGGTCGCTGAAGCTTTCTTT
- TRBJ2-7 - TRBV6-1 CASSEGPPEQYF TGTGCCAGCAGTGAAGGGCCTCCTGAGCAGTACTTC
- TRBJ1-3 few TRBV19 CASSIGGNTIYF TGTGCCAGTAGTATTGGAGGAAACACCATATATTTT
TRBD2 TRBJ2-7 once TRBV11-2 CASSNGGLAGYEQYF TGTGCCAGCAGCAACGGGGGACTAGCGGGTTACGAGCAGTACTTC
TRBD2 TRBJ2-1 - TRBV5-1 CASSLSAGGPYNEQFF TGCGCCAGCAGCTTGAGTGCGGGAGGGCCGTACAATGAGCAGTTCTTC
- TRBJ2-4 - TRBV27 CASSSYNPRGGLKNIQYF TGTGCCAGCAGTTCTTATAACCCTAGAGGGGGACTAAAAAACATTCAGTACTTC
- TRBJ2-1 - TRBV7-8 CASSLGNEQFF TGTGCCAGCAGCTTAGGGAATGAGCAGTTCTTC
- TRBJ1-4 - TRBV30 CAWSVEGAKLFF TGTGCCTGGAGTGTCGAGGGCGCAAAACTGTTTTTT
- TRBJ2-3 - TRBV4-1 CASSRTPRDTITDTQYF TGCGCCAGCAGCCGAACACCAAGGGACACCATCACAGATACGCAGTATTTT
- TRBJ2-7 - TRBV7-9 CASSPPPDRRAHYEQYF TGTGCCAGCAGCCCACCCCCCGACAGGCGGGCCCACTACGAGCAGTACTTC
- TRBJ2-7 - TRBV7-9 CASSSGSRGSYEQYF TGTGCCAGCAGCTCCGGGTCCCGAGGGTCCTACGAGCAGTACTTC
- TRBJ2-7 - TRBV7-3 CASSFETDSYEQYF TGTGCCAGCAGCTTCGAGACGGACTCCTACGAGCAGTACTTC
TRBD2 TRBJ2-7 - TRBV9 CASSAWGGLGDYEQYF TGTGCCAGCAGCGCCTGGGGGGGACTAGGGGATTACGAGCAGTACTTC
- TRBJ1-1 - TRBV7-8 CASSSTGSLWVNTEAFF TGTGCCAGCAGCTCCACAGGTTCCCTTTGGGTCAACACTGAAGCTTTCTTT
TRBD1 TRBJ1-2 - TRBV4-3 CASSPGQGERYGYTF TGCGCCAGCAGCCCGGGACAGGGAGAGAGGTATGGCTACACCTTC
TRBD2 TRBJ2-7 - TRBV9 CASSPGGTPSYEQYF TGTGCCAGCAGCCCGGGAGGGACACCTTCCTACGAGCAGTACTTC
- TRBJ2-7 - TRBV28 CASSIDWLPYEQYF TGTGCCAGCAGTATCGACTGGCTGCCCTACGAGCAGTACTTC
- TRBJ2-1 once TRBV29-1 CSVEDRLPNRFF TGCAGCGTTGAAGATCGGCTTCCGAACAGGTTCTTC
TRBD1 TRBJ2-2 once TRBV6-4 CASSLGTANTGELFF TGTGCCAGCAGCTTAGGGACAGCGAACACCGGGGAGCTGTTTTTT
TRBD1 TRBJ2-1 - TRBV7-9 CASSSRGLDEQFF TGTGCCAGCAGCTCTAGGGGGCTGGATGAGCAGTTCTTC
- TRBJ2-7 - TRBV11-2 CASSSGMWGAPYEQYF TGTGCCAGCAGCTCAGGAATGTGGGGGGCCCCCTACGAGCAGTACTTC
- TRBJ2-1 - TRBV11-2 CASSSPRALGKFF TGTGCCAGCAGCTCACCGAGGGCCTTGGGGAAGTTCTTC
TRBD1 TRBJ2-7 - TRBV18 CASSPPDRGSYEQYF TGTGCCAGCTCACCACCCGACAGGGGGTCCTACGAGCAGTACTTC
- TRBJ1-1 - TRBV6-1 CASSENRIGSLGNTEAFF TGTGCCAGCAGTGAAAACAGGATTGGCAGCCTGGGCAACACTGAAGCTTTCTTT
- TRBJ2-7 - TRBV6-1 CASSDDRSEIEQYF TGTGCCAGCAGTGACGACAGGTCCGAAATCGAGCAGTACTTC
TRBD2 TRBJ2-1 - TRBV10-3 CAISDPASGSYEQFF TGTGCCATCAGTGATCCGGCTAGCGGGAGTTATGAGCAGTTCTTC
- TRBJ1-1 - TRBV7-9 CASSLSAEAFF TGTGCCAGCAGCTTATCCGCTGAAGCTTTCTTT
- TRBJ2-1 once TRBV27 CASSERPSAPSSYNEQFF TGTGCCAGCAGTGAAAGACCATCCGCACCGAGCTCCTACAATGAGCAGTTCTTC
TRBD2 TRBJ2-7 - TRBV5-5 CASREPSGASYEQYF TGTGCCAGCAGGGAACCTAGCGGGGCAAGCTACGAGCAGTACTTC